This T cell receptor beta chain was observed in a study of post-analysis software for immune sequencing data. Study-wide background: Clinical courses comprised relapsing-remitting, secondary progressive and progressive-relapsing multiple sclerosis.

This clonotype was recorded once. Its target is not known. A read error may produce the germline difference seen at one junction end. The CDR3 covers 15 residues. The germline gives CDR1 KGHSH, CDR2 LQKENI. Study findings and constraints: In patients, TRBV5-6, TRBV5-1 and TRBV20-1 belonged to roughly 5 TRBV segments found more frequently than in controls.

Included in the TCR beta cDNA libraries were unique molecular identifiers. Via MiXCR, TCRdb re-called the PCR reads, giving one row per CDR3 protein. The sample contains hundreds of thousands of distinct CDR3 sequences, less than 40% of which appear only once. Material for sequencing was blood. V and J are TRBV18 and TRBJ1-2; D unresolved. The receptor comes from a girl aged 2-10 years with multiple sclerosis. The CDR3 DNA sequence: TGTGCCAACTCACCACCGAACAGCCTCCCAGGTGGCTACACCTTC. Protein: CANSPPNSLPGGYTF.